One TCR beta chain is described in this entry. Its specificity is not known. The entry originates in a study of OX40 agonist ivuxolimab in advanced cancers. Study observations and caveats: At 0.1 to 3.0 mg/kg and by week 6, clonal expansion occurred in CD4+ and CD8+ blood T cells.

Libraries were prepared by immunoSEQ multiplex PCR; TCRdb keeps only in-frame clonotypes and omits some of them. The data show about 60,000 clones, around four fifths seen once. The V gene's germline CDR1 is MDHEN and CDR2 SYDVKM. The CDR3 spans 13 residues. The ends were cut back, 6 bases at V and 3 bases at J, with 12 bases in the middle. The V and J genes are TRBV28 and TRBJ2-7; tentative D call: TRBD2 (5 bases). This sequence originates from an adult with an advanced solid tumor such as melanoma, head and neck, liver or kidney cancer. The specimen was CD4+ or CD8+ T cells sorted from blood, collected in a trial of the OX40 agonist ivuxolimab. The CDR3 spells CASSPGLNYEQYF. Here the CDR3 DNA reads TGTGCCAGCAGCCCCGGACTCAACTACGAGCAGTACTTC.